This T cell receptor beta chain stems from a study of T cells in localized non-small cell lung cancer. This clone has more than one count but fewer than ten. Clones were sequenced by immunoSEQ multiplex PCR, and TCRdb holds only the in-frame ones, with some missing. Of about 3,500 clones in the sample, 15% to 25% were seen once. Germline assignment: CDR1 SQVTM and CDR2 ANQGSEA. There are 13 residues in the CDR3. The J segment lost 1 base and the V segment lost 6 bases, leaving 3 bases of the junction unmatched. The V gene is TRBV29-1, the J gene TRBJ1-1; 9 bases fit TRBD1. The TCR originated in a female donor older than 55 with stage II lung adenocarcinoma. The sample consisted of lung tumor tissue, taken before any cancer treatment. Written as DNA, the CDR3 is TGCAGCGTGGGGGACAGGGCGAACACTGAAGCTTTCTTT. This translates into CSVGDRANTEAFF.